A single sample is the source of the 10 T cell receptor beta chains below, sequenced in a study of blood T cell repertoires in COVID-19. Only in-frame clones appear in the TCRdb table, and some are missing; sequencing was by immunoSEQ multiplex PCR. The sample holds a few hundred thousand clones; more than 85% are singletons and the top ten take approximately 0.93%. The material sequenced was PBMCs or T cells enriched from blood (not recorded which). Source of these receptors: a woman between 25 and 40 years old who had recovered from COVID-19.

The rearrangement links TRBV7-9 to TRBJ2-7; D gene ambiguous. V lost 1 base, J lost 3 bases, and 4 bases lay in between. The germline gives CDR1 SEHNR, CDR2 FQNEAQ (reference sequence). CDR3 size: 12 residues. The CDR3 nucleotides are TGTGCCAGCAGCTTAGACAACTACGAGCAGTACTTC. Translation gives CASSLDNYEQYF.

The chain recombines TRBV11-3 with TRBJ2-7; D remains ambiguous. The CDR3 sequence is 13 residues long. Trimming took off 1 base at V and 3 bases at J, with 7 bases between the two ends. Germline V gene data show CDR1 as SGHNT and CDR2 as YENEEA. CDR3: CASSLGQDYEQYF. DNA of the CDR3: TGTGCCAGCAGCTTAGGTCAGGACTACGAGCAGTACTTC. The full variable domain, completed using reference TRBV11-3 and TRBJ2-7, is EAGVVQSPRYKIIEKKQPVAFWCNPISGHNTLYWYLQNLGQGPELLIRYENEEAVDDSQLPKDRFSAERLKGVDSTLKIQPAELGDSAVYLCASSLGQDYEQYFGPGTRLTVT.

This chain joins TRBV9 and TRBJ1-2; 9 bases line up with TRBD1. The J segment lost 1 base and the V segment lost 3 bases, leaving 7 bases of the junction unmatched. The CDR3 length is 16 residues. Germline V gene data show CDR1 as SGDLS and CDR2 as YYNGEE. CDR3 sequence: CASSAGTGFGNYGYTF. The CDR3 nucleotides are TGTGCCAGCAGCGCCGGGACAGGGTTTGGTAACTATGGCTACACCTTC.

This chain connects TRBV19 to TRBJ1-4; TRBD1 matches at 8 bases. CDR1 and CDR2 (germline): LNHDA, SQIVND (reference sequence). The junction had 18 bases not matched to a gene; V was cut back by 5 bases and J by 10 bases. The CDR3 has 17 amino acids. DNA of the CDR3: TGTGCCAGTAGTGCCCCCGGGACAGGAAATTTAAAAAGAAAACTGTTTTTT. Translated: CASSAPGTGNLKRKLFF.

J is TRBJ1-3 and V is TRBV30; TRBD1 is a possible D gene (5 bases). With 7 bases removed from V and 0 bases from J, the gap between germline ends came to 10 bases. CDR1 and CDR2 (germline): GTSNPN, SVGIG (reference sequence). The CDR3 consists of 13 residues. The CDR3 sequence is CASQGSSGNTIYF. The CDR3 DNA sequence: TGTGCCTCTCAGGGAAGCTCTGGAAACACCATATATTTT. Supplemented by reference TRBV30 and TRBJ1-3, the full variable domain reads SQTIHQWPATLVQPVGSPLSLECTVEGTSNPNLYWYRQAAGRGLQLLFYSVGIGQISSEVPQNLSASRPQDRQFILSSKKLLLSDSGFYLCASQGSSGNTIYFGEGSWLTVV.

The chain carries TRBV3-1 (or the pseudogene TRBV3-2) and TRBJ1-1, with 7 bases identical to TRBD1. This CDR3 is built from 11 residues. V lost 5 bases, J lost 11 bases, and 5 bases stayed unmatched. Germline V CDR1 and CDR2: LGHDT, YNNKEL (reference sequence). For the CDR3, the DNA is TGTGCCAGCAGCGCACAGGGGAGGGCTTTCTTT. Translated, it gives CASSAQGRAFF.

CDR3 coding DNA: TGTGCCAGCAGTCCCACAATAACAGGGGATGGCTACACCTTC. As protein: CASSPTITGDGYTF. The V call is TRBV6-2 or TRBV6-3, the J call TRBJ1-2; 7 bases agree with TRBD1. V was clipped by 5 bases and J by 6 bases; unmatched bases: 9. Per germline, CDR1 MNHEY and CDR2 SVGEGT. This CDR3 has 14 amino acids.

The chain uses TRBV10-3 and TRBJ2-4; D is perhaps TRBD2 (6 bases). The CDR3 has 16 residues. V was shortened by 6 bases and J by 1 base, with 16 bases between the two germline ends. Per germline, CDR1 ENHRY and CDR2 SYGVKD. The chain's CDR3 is CAISPGGVEAKNIQYF. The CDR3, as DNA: TGTGCCATCAGCCCGGGCGGGGTAGAGGCCAAAAACATTCAGTACTTC.

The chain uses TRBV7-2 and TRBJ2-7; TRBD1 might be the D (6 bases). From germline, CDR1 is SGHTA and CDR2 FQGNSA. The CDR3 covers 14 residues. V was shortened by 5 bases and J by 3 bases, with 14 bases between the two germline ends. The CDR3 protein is CASSPDRNNYEQYF. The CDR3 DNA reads TGTGCCAGCAGCCCTGACAGGAACAACTACGAGCAGTACTTC. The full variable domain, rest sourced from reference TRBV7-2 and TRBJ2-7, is GAGVSQSPSNKVTEKGKDVELRCDPISGHTALYWYRQSLGQGLEFLIYFQGNSAPDKSGLPSDRFSAERTGGSVSTLTIQRTQQEDSAVYLCASSPDRNNYEQYFGPGTRLTVT.

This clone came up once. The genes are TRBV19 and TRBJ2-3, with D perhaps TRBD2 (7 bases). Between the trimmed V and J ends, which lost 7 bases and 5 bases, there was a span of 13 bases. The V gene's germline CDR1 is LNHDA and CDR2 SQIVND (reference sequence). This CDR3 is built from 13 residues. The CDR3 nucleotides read TGTGCCAGTATACGGGGGGCAGGAGATACGCAGTATTTT. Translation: CASIRGAGDTQYF.